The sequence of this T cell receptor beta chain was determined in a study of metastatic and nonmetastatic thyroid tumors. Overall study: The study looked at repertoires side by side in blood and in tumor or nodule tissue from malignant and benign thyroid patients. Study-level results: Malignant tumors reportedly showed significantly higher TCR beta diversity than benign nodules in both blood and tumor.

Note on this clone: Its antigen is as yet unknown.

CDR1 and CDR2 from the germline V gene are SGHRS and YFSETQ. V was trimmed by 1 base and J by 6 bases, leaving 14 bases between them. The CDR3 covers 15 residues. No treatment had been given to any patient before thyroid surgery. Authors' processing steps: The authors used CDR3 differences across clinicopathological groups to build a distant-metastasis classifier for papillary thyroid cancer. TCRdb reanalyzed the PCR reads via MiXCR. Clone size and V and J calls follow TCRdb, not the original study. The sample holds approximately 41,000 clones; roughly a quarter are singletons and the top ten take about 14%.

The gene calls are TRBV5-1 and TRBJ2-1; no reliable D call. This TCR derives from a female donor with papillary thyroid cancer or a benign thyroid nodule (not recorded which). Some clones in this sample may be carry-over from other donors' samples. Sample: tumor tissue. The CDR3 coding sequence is TGCGCCAGCAGCTTGTACCCGGTACAAATCAATGAGCAGTTCTTC. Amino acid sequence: CASSLYPVQINEQFF.